The 17 T cell receptor beta chains below all came from one sample that was sequenced in a study of T cell clonality in common variable immunodeficiency. Study-wide results and limits: Fewer deletions and N-nucleotide insertions were reportedly seen in common variable immunodeficiency TCR beta sequences.

The antigens of these receptors remain unknown. Method: immunoSEQ multiplex PCR; TCRdb's copy keeps in-frame clones and lacks some. The table lists about 35,000 clones, with no singletons. Material: peripheral blood mononuclear cells. These TCRs come from a human donor with common variable immunodeficiency.

This clone has ten or more counts. Read coverage stops 3 residues before the CDR3 terminus; the germline J gene supplies the remainder. The chain recombines TRBV5-4 with TRBJ2-3; 7 bases fit TRBD1. This CDR3 spans 16 amino acids. The germline V gene encodes CDR1 SGHNT and CDR2 YYREEE (reference sequence). V lost 6 bases, J lost 2 bases, and 12 bases stayed unmatched. The sequenced CDR3 bases are TGTGCCAGCACCCCCCTAAGGACAGGAACCACAGATACG. It translates to CASTPLRTGTTDT. The complete CDR3 protein is CASTPLRTGTTDTQYF.

This clone was seen more than once but under ten times. CDR3 residues: CASSLQRGLHTQYF. CDR3 DNA, as far as it was read: TGTGCCAGCAGCTTACAGCGGGGGTTACATACG. The chain recombines TRBV7-2 with TRBJ2-3, with 8 bases lining up with TRBD2. The read comes to an end 3 residues before the CDR3 does, leaving the germline J gene to fill in the end. Trimming removed 2 bases from V and 7 bases from J; junction bases left unmatched: 5. CDR3 length equals 14 residues. Germline V lookup: CDR1 SGHTA, CDR2 FQGNSA.

Note on this clone: The CDR3 is cut off 3 residues early in the read; its end comes from the germline J gene. This chain joins TRBV19 and TRBJ1-1; D is unresolved. CDR1 is LNHDA and CDR2 is SQIVND in the germline V gene (reference sequence). V dropped 0 bases and J dropped 0 bases, with 8 bases sitting between them. The CDR3 runs 15 residues. The CDR3 reads CASSIDPGLNTEAFF. The DNA read from the CDR3 is TGTGCCAGTAGTATAGACCCGGGGTTGAACACTGAA.

This clone has only a few counts. The CDR3 end lies 3 residues beyond the end of the read and is filled in from the germline J gene. This chain uses TRBV7-9 with TRBJ2-5, with D perhaps TRBD2 (7 bases). Trimming removed 2 bases from V and 5 bases from J, with 9 bases in between. This CDR3 comprises 13 residues. Germline V gene sequence: CDR1 SEHNR, CDR2 FQNEAQ (reference sequence). The CDR3 sequence: CASSLRGAETQYF. CDR3 bases read: TGTGCCAGCAGCTTACGGGGGGCGGAGACC.

This clone was counted a few times. From the germline J gene comes the end of the CDR3, since the read stops 3 residues before it. The chain is built from TRBV19 and TRBJ2-3; D gene unclear. The CDR3 runs to 12 residues. Deletions cut 3 bases from V and 4 bases from J, with 5 bases between. Germline CDR1 and CDR2: LNHDA and SQIVND (reference sequence). The sequenced CDR3 bases are TGTGCCAGTAGTATCTCCGCAGATACG. This translates into CASSISADT. The full CDR3 reads CASSISADTQYF.

This clone occurred many times. The read falls 3 residues short of the CDR3 end, and the missing part is taken from the germline J gene. The V and J genes are TRBV7-2 and TRBJ1-1; 11 positions agree with TRBD1. V shed 5 bases, J shed 5 bases, and the junction held 4 bases outside the gene matches. The germline CDR1 and CDR2 sequences are SGHTA and FQGNSA. The CDR3 sequence is 14 residues long. The CDR3 loop is CASSPGQGATEAFF. CDR3 DNA (partial): TGTGCCAGCAGCCCTGGACAGGGGGCGACTGAA.

Comment on this clone: The read terminates 3 residues before the CDR3 end, so the remaining end is supplied by the germline J gene. The chain joins TRBV18 to TRBJ1-1; 12 nucleotides line up with TRBD1. There are 14 residues in the CDR3. Germline assignment: CDR1 KGHSH and CDR2 LQKENI. CDR3 sequence: CASLPGTGGLEAFF. CDR3 DNA, as far as it was read: TGTGCCAGTCTTCCCGGGACAGGGGGCCTGGAA. Combining the CDR3 with reference TRBV18 and TRBJ1-1 gives the whole variable domain NAGVMQNPRHLVRRRGQEARLRCSPMKGHSHVYWYRQLPEEGLKFMVYLQKENIIDESGMPKERFSAEFPKEGPSILRIQQVVRGDSAAYFCASLPGTGGLEAFFGQGTRLTVV.

A few counts support this clone. The CDR3 end lies 3 residues beyond the end of the read and is filled in from the germline J gene. The rearrangement links TRBV7-9 to TRBJ2-1; D uncertain. With 1 base removed from V and 6 bases from J, the gap between germline ends came to 4 bases. CDR3 length: 12 amino acids. Germline assignment: CDR1 SEHNR and CDR2 FQNEAQ (reference sequence). CDR3: CASSLVANEQFF. The CDR3 DNA, read in part, is TGTGCCAGCAGCTTAGTGGCCAATGAG.

In this sample, this clone turned up a few times. The CDR3 goes on 3 residues after the read ends, and that part is filled in from the germline J gene. The chain recombines TRBV30 with TRBJ1-2; D uncertain. The V gene's germline CDR1 is GTSNPN and CDR2 SVGIG (reference sequence). CDR3 length equals 17 residues. V lost 0 bases and J 7 bases, leaving 24 bases between the germline ends. The CDR3 DNA, read in part, is TGTGCCTGGAGTGTAAGGGCCAGCGGGATTTTAACATCTGGC. As protein: CAWSVRASGILTSG. The whole CDR3 reads CAWSVRASGILTSGYTF.

This clone was seen at least ten times. The CDR3 is cut off 3 residues early in the read; its end comes from the germline J gene. V usage is TRBV30 and J usage is TRBJ2-2, with 12 bases lining up with TRBD2. The CDR3 has 16 residues. V dropped 5 bases and J dropped 5; count of bases not matched to a gene: 9. Germline V CDR1 and CDR2: GTSNPN, SVGIG (reference sequence). CDR3 protein: CAWGMTSGSLTGELFF. The CDR3 bases that were read are TGTGCCTGGGGTATGACTAGCGGGAGTTTGACCGGGGAG.

This chain's CDR3 is CASSTGTSGSYEQYF. The covered CDR3 bases are TGTGCCAGTAGCACCGGGACTAGCGGCTCCTACGAG. The J gene is TRBJ2-7, the V gene TRBV19; 11 bases agree with TRBD2. The read comes to an end 3 residues before the CDR3 does, leaving the germline J gene to fill in the end. The V gene end was trimmed by 6 bases and the J gene end by 0 bases; junction bases not matched to a gene: 4. This CDR3 is built from 15 residues. Germline assignment: CDR1 LNHDA and CDR2 SQIVND (reference sequence).

In its sample, this clone was seen a few times. The CDR3 is cut off 3 residues early in the read; its end comes from the germline J gene. V is TRBV20-1 and J is TRBJ2-3, with 8 bases that match TRBD2. V gave up 6 bases and J gave up 6 bases; unmatched junction bases: 14. CDR1 DFQATT and CDR2 SNEGSKA come from the germline V gene (reference sequence). The CDR3 covers 15 residues. CDR3 DNA, as far as it was read: TGCAGTGCCCATAGCGGGGCCCAACTCTGGGATACG. It codes for CSAHSGAQLWDT. The entire CDR3 is CSAHSGAQLWDTQYF.

Of note for this clone: The sequenced fragment ends 3 residues before the CDR3 boundary, so the rest is inferred from the germline J gene. V and J are TRBV19 and TRBJ1-5, with a possible D match to TRBD1 (5 bases). Germline V gives CDR1 LNHDA, CDR2 SQIVND (reference sequence). V dropped 3 bases and J dropped 6 bases, with 12 bases sitting between them. The CDR3 has 14 residues. CDR3 DNA (partial): TGTGCCAGTAGTATCAGGGAAGGGGTTCAGCCC. Translation gives CASSIREGVQP. The whole CDR3 is CASSIREGVQPQHF.

This clone was seen ten or more times. The read terminates 3 residues ahead of where the CDR3 ends, so the germline J gene completes it. The V gene is TRBV10-3, the J gene TRBJ1-2; 8 bases are shared with TRBD1. J lost 5 bases, V lost 3 bases, and 2 bases had no gene match. CDR3 length: 13 amino acids. Per germline, CDR1 ENHRY and CDR2 SYGVKD. The CDR3 here is CAISDQGAYGYTF. The covered CDR3 bases are TGTGCCATCAGTGACCAGGGGGCTTATGGC.

In regard to this clone: The CDR3 end is not reached by the read, which stops 3 residues before it; the germline J gene fills it in. The chain recombines TRBV7-9 with TRBJ2-1; no clear D. The CDR3 spans 15 residues. Germline V lookup: CDR1 SEHNR, CDR2 FQNEAQ (reference sequence). The V and J ends lost 1 base and 0 bases respectively, with 7 bases between them. The CDR3 protein is CASSLGSGSYNEQFF. The sequenced CDR3 bases are TGTGCCAGCAGCTTAGGGTCGGGCTCCTACAATGAG. The variable domain in full, with the rest retrieved from reference TRBV7-9 and TRBJ2-1, is DTGVSQNPRHKITKRGQNVTFRCDPISEHNRLYWYRQTLGQGPEFLTYFQNEAQLEKSRLLSDRFSAERPKGSFSTLEIQRTEQGDSAMYLCASSLGSGSYNEQFFGPGTRLTVL.

This clone was seen a few times. Mismatch with germline at one junction end may stem from a read error. The read stops 3 residues short of the end of the CDR3; the missing end is completed from the germline J gene. This sequence joins TRBV7-9 and TRBJ2-7; 7 bases are a match to TRBD2. The CDR3 has 13 residues. The germline V gene has CDR1 SEHNR and CDR2 FQNEAQ (reference sequence). Partial CDR3 DNA: TGTTCCAGCAGACTAACTAGCGCCTACGAG. Its translation: CSSRLTSAYE. The CDR3 as a whole reads CSSRLTSAYEQYF.

In regard to this clone: From the germline J gene comes the end of the CDR3, since the read stops 3 residues before it. The rearrangement links TRBV30 to TRBJ1-2; no firm D call. V shed 3 bases and J shed 0 bases, with 11 bases lying between them. The CDR3 has 14 amino acids. Germline V gene data show CDR1 as GTSNPN and CDR2 as SVGIG (reference sequence). CDR3 DNA, as far as it was read: TGTGCCTGGAGACGGCTAGCGGCTAACTATGGC. It yields the protein CAWRRLAANYG. The full CDR3 is CAWRRLAANYGYTF.